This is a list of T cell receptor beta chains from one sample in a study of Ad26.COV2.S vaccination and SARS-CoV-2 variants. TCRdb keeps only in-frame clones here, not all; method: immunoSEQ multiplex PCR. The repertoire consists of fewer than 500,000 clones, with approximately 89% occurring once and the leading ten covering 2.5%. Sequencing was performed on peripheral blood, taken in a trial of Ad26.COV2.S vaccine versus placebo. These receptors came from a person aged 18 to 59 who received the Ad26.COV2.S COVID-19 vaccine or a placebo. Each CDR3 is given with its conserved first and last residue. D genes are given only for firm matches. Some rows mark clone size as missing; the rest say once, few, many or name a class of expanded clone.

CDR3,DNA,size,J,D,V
CASTLRTGLRQPQHF,TGTGCCAGCACCCTAAGGACAGGGTTACGTCAGCCCCAGCATTTT,-,TRBJ1-5,TRBD1,TRBV28
CASSLPGAGGYTF,TGTGCCAGCAGCCTCCCAGGGGCTGGGGGCTACACCTTC,-,TRBJ1-2,-,TRBV27
CASSLGGDQETQYF,TGTGCCAGCAGCTTAGGAGGGGACCAAGAGACCCAGTACTTC,-,TRBJ2-5,-,TRBV11-3
CASSPGQHIQPQHF,TGCGCCAGCAGCCCGGGACAGCACATTCAGCCCCAGCATTTT,-,TRBJ1-5,TRBD1,TRBV4-1
CASSLEQGAEAFF,TGCGCCAGCAGCTTAGAACAGGGGGCAGAAGCTTTCTTT,-,TRBJ1-1,TRBD1,TRBV5-1
CASSAWGGGLQPQHF,TGTGCCAGCAGTGCCTGGGGAGGAGGGTTACAGCCCCAGCATTTT,-,TRBJ1-5,-,TRBV2
CASSLRGQRENSPLHF,TGCGCCAGCAGCTTAAGAGGGCAGAGGGAAAATTCACCCCTCCACTTT,-,TRBJ1-6,-,TRBV5-1
CASSFSNHYGYTF,TGTGCCAGCAGTTTTTCGAACCACTATGGCTACACCTTC,-,TRBJ1-2,-,TRBV6-2/TRBV6-3
CASSRTGLGNNYGYTF,TGTGCCAGTAGCAGGACAGGGTTGGGGAATAACTATGGCTACACCTTC,-,TRBJ1-2,TRBD1,TRBV19
CASSRALGQGAGNEQFF,TGTGCCAGCAGTCGAGCGCTCGGACAGGGGGCAGGGAATGAGCAGTTCTTC,-,TRBJ2-1,TRBD1,TRBV6-6
CASSVGVGGDTQYF,TGTGCCAGCAGCGTCGGGGTAGGGGGAGATACGCAGTATTTT,-,TRBJ2-3,-,TRBV9
CASSFYGTSETQYF,TGTGCCAGCAGCTTCTATGGGACGTCGGAGACCCAGTACTTC,-,TRBJ2-5,-,TRBV7-2
CASSLEYEQYF,TGTGCCAGCAGCTTAGAGTACGAGCAGTACTTC,once,TRBJ2-7,-,TRBV7-9
CASSIADGSPLHF,TGTGCCAGTAGTATAGCCGACGGGTCACCCCTCCACTTT,once,TRBJ1-6,-,TRBV19
CASSQGQINQPQHF,TGTGCCAGCAGCCAGGGACAGATTAATCAGCCCCAGCATTTT,few,TRBJ1-5,TRBD1,TRBV4-2
CASSNYNQPQHF,TGTGCCAGCAGCAATTACAATCAGCCCCAGCATTTT,-,TRBJ1-5,-,TRBV7-9
CASRPAHGGNYNEKLFF,TGCGCCAGCAGGCCCGCCCACGGGGGAAACTACAATGAAAAACTGTTTTTT,-,TRBJ1-4,-,TRBV5-1